The clone carrying this T cell receptor (beta chain) was seen a few times. Original processing notes: It was from reference gene primer amplification that nucleated cell counts were estimated. Data came from immunoSEQ multiplex PCR; TCRdb stores just in-frame clones and leaves some out. D and trimming come from the DNA, and the V and J calls and clone size come from that table. The sample includes about 120,000 clones, approximately 80% of them seen just once. The germline V gene encodes CDR1 MNHEY and CDR2 SVGAGI. The CDR3 is 15 amino acids. J lost 4 bases, V lost 7 bases, and 8 bases had no gene match. These data are taken from a study of blood T cell repertoires in COVID-19. Overall study context: Acute and convalescent COVID-19 specimens originated in the United States, Italy and Spain. PBMCs, B-cell-depleted T cells, or T cells were the source of the cDNA or gDNA that made up the material.

The chain is built from TRBV6-5 and TRBJ1-5, with 9 positions matching TRBD1. Specimen: peripheral blood. The sequence derives from a woman between 65 and 79 years old with acute or convalescent COVID-19. The CDR3, as DNA: TGTGCCAGCACTGCGGACAGGGGCCCGAATCAGCCCCAGCATTTT. Translation gives CASTADRGPNQPQHF.